Following are 5 T cell receptor beta chains from one sample sequenced in a study of identical twins. TCRdb reprocessed the 5' RACE reads via MiXCR and lists one record per CDR3 protein. The table has 200,000 to 250,000 distinct CDR3 sequences, 6% to 8% seen once; the top ten hold roughly 5.4%. These same data were also listed under a study on yellow fever vaccine responses in identical twins.

The sequenced sample consisted of CD8+ T cells sorted from blood. The receptors here all came from a woman under 30 in good health.

This clonotype was recorded at least ten times. The chain carries TRBV20-1 and TRBJ2-1, with 11 bases matching TRBD2. The germline V gene has CDR1 DFQATT and CDR2 SNEGSKA (reference sequence). The J segment lost 6 bases and the V segment lost 5 bases, leaving 9 bases of the junction unmatched. The CDR3 contains 15 residues. The DNA for the CDR3 is TGCAGTGCTCCTATAGCGGGAGGGCCTCTCAATGAGCAGTTCTTC. Protein sequence: CSAPIAGGPLNEQFF.

This clonotype was seen ten or more times. The genes are TRBV28 and TRBJ2-7; D remains ambiguous. Germline lookup yields CDR1 MDHEN and CDR2 SYDVKM. V was trimmed by 6 bases and J by 2 bases, leaving 23 bases between them. This CDR3 has 17 amino acids. CDR3 DNA sequence: TGTGCCAGCAGCTCGTTCACCGGCATTTACTCAACCTACGAGCAGTACGTC. It yields the protein CASSSFTGIYSTYEQYV.

The rearrangement links TRBV20-1 to TRBJ2-1; 8 bases are a match to TRBD2. Losses at the gene ends were 3 bases for V and 2 bases for J; bases not matched to a gene: 6. The CDR3 is 15 residues long. Germline V gene data show CDR1 as DFQATT and CDR2 as SNEGSKA (reference sequence). In nucleotides, the CDR3 is TGCAGTGCTAGCGAATTAGCGGGACCCTACAATGAGCAGTTCTTC. Residues: CSASELAGPYNEQFF.

The table lists this clonotype with a few counts. The rearrangement joins TRBV24-1 to TRBJ2-3; TRBD2 is a possible D gene (5 bases). Germline CDR1 KGHDR, CDR2 SFDVKD. The CDR3 runs 14 residues. Trimming left V 1 base short and J 5 bases short, with 9 bases between. This CDR3 reads CATSDFRREDTQYF. DNA for the CDR3: TGTGCCACCAGTGATTTTCGTCGGGAAGATACGCAGTATTTT.

This clonotype has ten or more counts. This chain uses TRBV7-9 with TRBJ2-7; TRBD2 might be the D (5 bases). Trimming took off 6 bases at V and 6 bases at J, with 15 bases between the two ends. In germline, CDR1 is SEHNR, CDR2 FQNEAQ (reference sequence). The CDR3 covers 13 residues. The CDR3 DNA follows: TGTGCCAGCAGTGGACTGTCTTCGGGCGAGCAGTACTTC. Its translation: CASSGLSSGEQYF.